Shown below are 29 T cell receptor beta chains from a single sample sequenced in a study of T cells in Graves' hyperthyroidism and ophthalmopathy. From RNA transcripts, TCR beta CDR3 regions were amplified. The HTBI primer set was used in a first-round RT-PCR of the TCR CDR3. TCRdb re-called the multiplex PCR reads with MiXCR, one entry per CDR3 protein. The repertoire holds 600,000 or so distinct CDR3 sequences, just over 45% seen once, with roughly 8.2% in the top ten. Input material: peripheral blood or thyroid tissue (not recorded which). Receptor source: a young woman with Graves' hyperthyroidism.

Remarks on this clonotype: An end of the junction differs from the germline gene, which may be a read error. The chain employs TRBV29-1 and TRBJ1-1, with D tentatively TRBD1 (6 bases). In germline, CDR1 is SQVTM, CDR2 ANQGSEA. The CDR3 is 13 amino acids. CDR3 sequence: CSVGGGGNTEASF. The CDR3 nucleotides read TGCAGCGTTGGCGGGGGCGGGAACACTGAAGCTTCCTTT.

At least ten counts were recorded for this clonotype. The chain carries TRBV10-3 and TRBJ2-5; the D is unclear. Per the germline V gene, CDR1 is ENHRY and CDR2 is SYGVKD. The CDR3 runs 13 residues. V lost 8 bases and J 5 bases, leaving 15 bases between the germline ends. CDR3: CAISGAEGETQYF. The CDR3 DNA is TGTGCCATCTCTGGCGCCGAAGGGGAGACCCAGTACTTC.

In this sample, this clonotype turned up a few times. The chain links TRBV7-3 to TRBJ2-2; tentatively, D is TRBD2 (7 bases). The germline V gene encodes CDR1 SGHTA and CDR2 FQGTGA. The ends were cut back, 5 bases at V and 5 bases at J, with 12 bases in the middle. The length of the CDR3 is 14 residues. The chain's CDR3 is CASSRGALTGELFF. CDR3 DNA: TGTGCCAGCAGCCGGGGGGCGCTAACCGGGGAGCTGTTTTTT.

The chain uses TRBV10-3 and TRBJ1-1, with D uncertain. V lost 3 bases and J 7 bases, leaving 15 bases between the germline ends. Germline V gene data show CDR1 as ENHRY and CDR2 as SYGVKD. The CDR3 is 14 amino acids. CDR3 sequence: CAISEDFGVREAFF. The CDR3 DNA follows: TGTGCCATCAGTGAAGATTTCGGTGTCCGTGAAGCTTTCTTT.

The chain is built from TRBV7-3 and TRBJ2-2, with 9 bases matching TRBD1. CDR1 is SGHTA, CDR2 FQGTGA, per germline. This CDR3 spans 16 amino acids. J gave up 1 base and V 2 bases, and 2 bases lay outside the gene matches. The CDR3 DNA reads TGTGCCAGCAGCTTACAGGACAGGGGGAACACCGGGGAGCTGTTTTTT. Residues: CASSLQDRGNTGELFF.

The V gene is TRBV7-6, the J gene TRBJ2-7, with a tentative D call TRBD1 (6 bases). The ends were cut back, 10 bases at V and 2 bases at J, with 12 bases in the middle. The CDR3 has 12 residues. Germline CDR1 reads SGHVS; CDR2 reads FNYEAQ. CDR3 sequence reads: CATGTYPYEQYF. The CDR3 DNA is TGTGCCACCGGGACATACCCCTACGAGCAGTACTTC.

V usage is TRBV2 and J usage is TRBJ2-5; weak D call: TRBD2 (5 bases). This CDR3 has 14 amino acids. The ends were cut back, 4 bases at V and 11 bases at J, with 20 bases in the middle. Germline V gives CDR1 SNHLY, CDR2 FYNNEI. The CDR3 is CASSVWQAADTQYF. The CDR3 DNA reads as TGTGCCAGCAGTGTTTGGCAAGCGGCAGATACGCAGTACTTC. The entire variable domain, with the rest obtained from reference TRBV2 and TRBJ2-5, is as follows: EPEVTQTPSHQVTQMGQEVILRCVPISNHLYFYWYRQILGQKVEFLVSFYNNEISEKSEIFDDQFSVERPDGSNFTLKIRSTKLEDSAMYFCASSVWQAADTQYFGPGTRLLVL.

The genes are TRBV2 and TRBJ1-1; D gene ambiguous. Looked up from germline, CDR1 is SNHLY and CDR2 is FYNNEI. V was clipped by 6 bases and J by 3 bases, with 14 bases between them. CDR3 length: 14 amino acids. In DNA, the CDR3 is TGTGCCAGCAGAACCGGGAACGGGGACACTGAAGCTTTCTTT. It is translated as CASRTGNGDTEAFF.

Of note for this clonotype: A read error may produce the germline difference seen at one junction end. The chain is built from TRBV2 and TRBJ1-1, with unresolved D. The CDR3 has 11 residues. Per germline, CDR1 SNHLY and CDR2 FYNNEI. DNA of the CDR3: TGTGCCAGCAGTGAAGATCCTGAGGCTTTCTTT. It encodes CASSEDPEAFF.

The chain joins TRBV12-3 or TRBV12-4 to TRBJ1-5; no firm D call. The V and J ends lost 3 bases and 2 bases respectively, with 11 bases between them. This CDR3 spans 15 amino acids. CDR3 sequence: CASSLSGLGNQPQHF. DNA for the CDR3: TGTGCCAGCAGTTTGTCCGGGTTGGGCAATCAGCCCCAGCATTTT.

V and J are TRBV29-1 and TRBJ2-5, with TRBD1 as a possible D gene (6 bases). Per germline, CDR1 SQVTM and CDR2 ANQGSEA. The length of the CDR3 is 13 residues. V was cut by 2 bases and J by 5 bases, with 12 bases left in between. This chain's CDR3 is CSVELHRAETQYF. The CDR3 region has the DNA TGCAGCGTTGAACTCCACAGGGCCGAGACCCAGTACTTC.

This clonotype was picked up many times. The chain combines TRBV9 with TRBJ1-4, with a possible D match to TRBD1 (6 bases). Per germline, CDR1 SGDLS and CDR2 YYNGEE. The CDR3 runs 14 residues. Between the trimmed V and J ends, which lost 0 bases and 7 bases, there was a span of 10 bases. This CDR3 is CASSVVQGGEKLFF. CDR3 bases: TGTGCCAGCAGCGTAGTACAGGGCGGTGAAAAACTGTTTTTT.

This clonotype appeared a few times. The genes are TRBV24-1 and TRBJ2-5, with TRBD1 identical over 10 bases. J gave up 3 bases and V 5 bases, and 8 bases lay outside the gene matches. The CDR3 is 16 residues long. Germline V gives CDR1 KGHDR, CDR2 SFDVKD. This CDR3 reads CATSGAGTGDEETQYF. The CDR3 DNA reads TGTGCCACCAGTGGCGCCGGGACAGGGGATGAAGAGACCCAGTACTTC.

In this sample, this clonotype turned up a few times. V usage is TRBV29-1 and J usage is TRBJ2-7, with a weak D call TRBD2 (5 bases). The germline V gene has CDR1 SQVTM and CDR2 ANQGSEA. The CDR3 contains 14 residues. Trimming left V 5 bases short and J 0 bases short, with 14 bases between. This chain's CDR3 is CSVRGGLSSYEQYF. The CDR3 DNA follows: TGCAGCGTTCGTGGCGGGCTTAGCTCCTACGAGCAGTACTTC.

The chain employs TRBV19 and TRBJ1-2, with 7 bases matching TRBD1. This CDR3 contains 16 residues. Unmatched junction bases numbered 17, after V lost 9 bases and J lost 4 bases. The V gene's germline CDR1 is LNHDA and CDR2 SQIVND (reference sequence). The DNA of the CDR3 is TGTGCCAGCAGTGTACTCTCCGGGACAGCGATCTATGGCTACACCTTC. This encodes CASSVLSGTAIYGYTF.

This clonotype occurred once. The chain carries TRBV15 and TRBJ1-6, with unresolved D. Germline CDR1 LNHNV, CDR2 YYDKDF (reference sequence). The CDR3 extends over 15 amino acids. V was clipped by 3 bases and J by 6 bases, with 12 bases between them. CDR3 amino acids: CATSSALRGNSPLHF. The CDR3 DNA follows: TGTGCCACCAGCAGTGCTCTACGGGGTAATTCACCCCTCCACTTT.

DNA of the CDR3: TGTGCCAGCAGTGAGGACAAGAACACTGAAGCTTTCTTT. It is translated as CASSEDKNTEAFF. The V call is TRBV6-4, the J call TRBJ1-1; TRBD1 might be the D (5 bases). Germline lookup yields CDR1 MRHNA and CDR2 SNTAGT. Trimming shortened V by 3 bases and J by 1 base, and 6 bases separated the two germline ends. The CDR3 is made up of 13 amino acids.

Written as DNA, the CDR3 is TGTGCCAGCAGAATCAAGGGGAGCGGCTATGGCTACACCTTC. Encoded protein: CASRIKGSGYGYTF. J is TRBJ1-2 and V is TRBV19; D may be TRBD1 (5 bases). CDR1 is LNHDA and CDR2 is SQIVND in the germline V gene (reference sequence). CDR3 length: 14 residues. V dropped 9 bases and J dropped 4 bases, with 18 bases sitting between them.

The CDR3 DNA reads as TGTGCCAGCAGCCAGAGGGGGGGGAACACTGAAGCTTTCTTT. It is translated as CASSQRGGNTEAFF. V and J are TRBV7-3 and TRBJ1-1; perhaps TRBD1 as D (6 bases). The CDR3 length is 14 residues. With 5 bases removed from V and 1 base from J, the gap between germline ends came to 11 bases. Germline assignment: CDR1 SGHTA and CDR2 FQGTGA.

This clonotype was observed many times. This chain connects TRBV5-8 to TRBJ2-7, with D tentatively TRBD1 or TRBD2 (5 bases each). The CDR3 extends over 14 amino acids. V was clipped by 2 bases and J by 1 base, with 10 bases between them. Per germline, CDR1 SGHTS and CDR2 YDEGEE. CDR3 in amino acids: CASSFGTGSYEQYF. CDR3 in DNA: TGTGCCAGCAGCTTCGGGACGGGTTCCTACGAGCAGTACTTC.

About this clonotype: Because the CDR3's place on the DNA is in doubt, the DNA is left out and the CDR3 is given as listed by TCRdb. The chain is built from TRBV7-6 and TRBJ2-7; the table's D call, TRBD2, was not checked against the DNA. Both ends counted, the CDR3 spans 15 residues. Germline CDR1 reads SGHVS; CDR2 reads FNYEAQ. The CDR3 sequence is CASSLSSTSGREQYF.

This clonotype was seen only a few times. The chain recombines TRBV20-1 with TRBJ2-7; D is perhaps TRBD1 (5 bases). Trimming pared 2 bases from V and 3 bases from J, leaving 8 bases between. CDR3 length equals 12 residues. Germline V lookup: CDR1 DFQATT, CDR2 SNEGSKA (reference sequence). The CDR3 DNA is TGCAGTGCTAGAAGTCAGGGCTACGAGCAGTACTTC. Amino acid sequence: CSARSQGYEQYF.

This chain joins TRBV15 and TRBJ1-2; tentative D call: TRBD1 (5 bases). V lost 1 base and J lost 7, with 13 bases in between. The CDR3 consists of 14 residues. Germline V gives CDR1 LNHNV, CDR2 YYDKDF (reference sequence). The chain's CDR3 is CATSRGWGGSGYTF. The CDR3 nucleotides read TGTGCCACCAGCAGAGGGTGGGGGGGAAGTGGCTACACCTTC.

This clonotype was observed a handful of times. J is TRBJ1-2 and V is TRBV7-9; D possibly corresponds to TRBD1 (5 bases). Germline values: CDR1 SEHNR, CDR2 FQNEAQ (reference sequence). The CDR3 runs 16 residues. The germline V and J ends were trimmed by 1 base and 3 bases, with 15 bases remaining between them. CDR3 protein: CASSLVGMRGDYGYTF. The CDR3 DNA is TGTGCCAGCAGCTTAGTTGGGATGAGAGGGGACTATGGCTACACCTTC.

The chain has TRBV20-1 and TRBJ1-4; no clear D. CDR3 length equals 14 residues. V was trimmed by 4 bases and J by 4 bases, leaving 13 bases between them. Germline V gene sequence: CDR1 DFQATT, CDR2 SNEGSKA (reference sequence). The CDR3 nucleotides read TGCAGTGCTAAGTCGGGATCTGATAATGAAAAACTGTTTTTT. Its protein product is CSAKSGSDNEKLFF.

This clonotype occurred once. This chain uses TRBV2 with TRBJ1-2; 10 bases line up with TRBD1. V gave up 6 bases and J gave up 8 bases; unmatched junction bases: 9. The germline V gene has CDR1 SNHLY and CDR2 FYNNEI. There are 14 residues in the CDR3. The DNA of the CDR3 is TGTGCCAGCAGCAGTCCGGGACAGGGGACGGGCTACACCTTC. Its translation: CASSSPGQGTGYTF.

This chain uses TRBV19 with TRBJ1-6, with 11 bases that match TRBD1. CDR3 length: 19 amino acids. The V gene end was trimmed by 3 bases and the J gene end by 3 bases; junction bases not matched to a gene: 10. CDR1 is LNHDA and CDR2 is SQIVND in the germline V gene (reference sequence). The DNA of the CDR3 is TGTGCCAGTAGTATGCGACCGGGACAGGGGGGGTTCTATAATTCACCCCTCCACTTT. It translates to CASSMRPGQGGFYNSPLHF. The full variable domain, in which reference TRBV19 and TRBJ1-6 provide the parts outside the CDR3, is DGGITQSPKYLFRKEGQNVTLSCEQNLNHDAMYWYRQDPGQGLRLIYYSQIVNDFQKGDIAEGYSVSREKKESFPLTVTSAQKNPTAFYLCASSMRPGQGGFYNSPLHFGNGTRLTVT.

The chain combines TRBV7-3 with TRBJ2-7; TRBD2 matches 7 bases. Germline CDR1 is SGHTA and CDR2 is FQGTGA. Trimming at V came to 3 bases and at J to 7 bases, leaving 9 bases not matched to a gene. This CDR3 has 14 residues. The CDR3 region is CASSFIAGEGEQYF. The CDR3 DNA reads as TGTGCCAGCAGCTTCATCGCGGGAGAAGGGGAGCAGTACTTC. Using reference TRBV7-3 and TRBJ2-7 for the parts outside the CDR3, the full variable domain is GAGVSQTPSNKVTEKGKYVELRCDPISGHTALYWYRQSLGQGPEFLIYFQGTGAADDSGLPNDRFFAVRPEGSVSTLKIQRTERGDSAVYLCASSFIAGEGEQYFGPGTRLTVT.

The rearrangement joins TRBV25-1 to TRBJ1-2; D is undetermined. CDR3 length: 16 amino acids. CDR1 is MGHDK and CDR2 is SYGVNS in the germline V gene. The V end lost 6 bases, the J end lost 0 bases, and 17 bases lay between the germline ends. The CDR3 loop reads CASREQSLLANYGYTF. The DNA for the CDR3 is TGTGCCAGCAGAGAACAGAGCCTGTTAGCTAACTATGGCTACACCTTC.